These 13 T cell receptor beta chains originate from one sample sequenced in a study of T-cell memory formation after mild COVID-19. One entry per CDR3 protein results from TCRdb running MiXCR on the 5' RACE reads. Of approximately 500,000 distinct CDR3 sequences listed, 20% to 25% were seen once; the top ten hold roughly an eighth. Sequenced sample: PBMCs or a T cell subset sorted from them (not recorded which). Receptors originate from an adult woman who had mild COVID-19 (a few samples of this study predate the infection). Cell type and time point are not known.

The chain is built from TRBV6-5 and TRBJ2-7; 10 bases are a match to TRBD2. Trimming cost V 0 bases and J 1 base; bases outside gene matches: 3. The germline gives CDR1 MNHEY, CDR2 SVGAGI. The CDR3 is made up of 16 amino acids. The CDR3 region has the DNA TGTGCCAGCAGTTACTCGGGACTAGCGAGATCCTACGAGCAGTACTTC. Protein: CASSYSGLARSYEQYF.

V usage is TRBV7-2 and J usage is TRBJ1-5; perhaps TRBD1 as D (6 bases). This CDR3 is built from 16 residues. V was shortened by 1 base and J by 4 bases, with 14 bases between the two germline ends. CDR1 is SGHTA and CDR2 is FQGNSA in the germline V gene. This CDR3 reads CASSLGSGARNQPQHF. In DNA form, the CDR3 reads TGTGCCAGCAGCTTAGGGTCGGGGGCGCGGAATCAGCCCCAGCATTTT.

The rearrangement joins TRBV4-3 to TRBJ2-7, with D possibly being TRBD2 (6 bases). From germline, CDR1 is LGHNA and CDR2 YSLEER. The CDR3 covers 13 residues. The V gene lost 3 bases and the J gene lost 4 bases, with 10 bases spanning the gap. CDR3 sequence (DNA): TGCGCCAGCAGCCAGGGACTTCAGTACGAGCAGTACTTC. Translating it yields CASSQGLQYEQYF.

The sample holds a few counts of this clonotype. The chain couples TRBV7-9 to TRBJ2-3, with 9 bases matching TRBD2. CDR1 is SEHNR and CDR2 is FQNEAQ in the germline V gene (reference sequence). The V and J ends lost 4 bases and 1 base, in that order; junction bases with no gene match: 6. The CDR3 spans 16 residues. CDR3 sequence reads: CASSSWLAGRTDTQYF. In DNA, the CDR3 is TGTGCCAGCAGCTCATGGCTAGCGGGACGCACAGATACGCAGTATTTT.

This clonotype was seen a few times. V is TRBV7-2 and J is TRBJ1-1; D unclear. The CDR3 totals 16 residues. V was trimmed by 3 bases and J by 1 base, leaving 15 bases between them. Germline assignment: CDR1 SGHTA and CDR2 FQGNSA. The CDR3 protein is CASSFGRVRTNTEAFF. The CDR3 DNA is TGTGCCAGCAGCTTTGGTCGAGTGAGGACGAACACTGAAGCTTTCTTT.

The chain joins TRBV5-1 to TRBJ1-1; D perhaps matches TRBD1 (6 bases). V dropped 3 bases and J dropped 5 bases, with 17 bases sitting between them. The CDR3 totals 15 residues. Germline V gene data show CDR1 as SGHRS and CDR2 as YFSETQ. As DNA, the CDR3 is TGCGCCAGCAGCTCCCAGGGGTCGGGAGGAACTGAAGCTTTCTTT. Protein: CASSSQGSGGTEAFF.

V gene TRBV7-6 combines with J gene TRBJ2-7; D is possibly TRBD1 (6 bases). The germline V gene encodes CDR1 SGHVS and CDR2 FNYEAQ. CDR3 length: 16 residues. V was trimmed by 1 base and J by 6 bases, leaving 19 bases between them. The CDR3 nucleotides are TGTGCCAGCAGCTTAGAACAGGGTAGAAGTAGCGTCGAGCAGTACTTC. It translates to CASSLEQGRSSVEQYF.

The CDR3 coding sequence is TGTGCCAGCTCACTGAACAGGGGGAACACTGAAGCTTTCTTT. Translation: CASSLNRGNTEAFF. The V and J genes are TRBV18 and TRBJ1-1; 7 bases are shared with TRBD1. This CDR3 has 14 residues. Trimming took 4 bases from V and 1 from J; bases not matched to a gene: 3. Germline V gene data show CDR1 as KGHSH and CDR2 as LQKENI.

This clonotype was found a few times. The CDR3 sequence is CSVDSGYEQFF. CDR3 coding DNA: TGCAGCGTTGACAGTGGCTATGAGCAGTTCTTC. This chain connects TRBV29-1 to TRBJ2-1, with no clear D. This CDR3 has 11 amino acids. Germline assignment: CDR1 SQVTM and CDR2 ANQGSEA. V gave up 3 bases and J gave up 8 bases, with 8 bases separating them.

The J gene is TRBJ2-1, the V gene TRBV18, with 7 bases fitting TRBD2. The V and J ends lost 3 bases and 3 bases, in that order; junction bases with no gene match: 2. Per germline, CDR1 KGHSH and CDR2 LQKENI. The CDR3 spans 14 residues. The CDR3 DNA is TGTGCCAGCTCACCCTGGACTAGCTACAATGAGCAGTTCTTC. It codes for CASSPWTSYNEQFF.

V gene TRBV24-1 combines with J gene TRBJ2-2; D possibly corresponds to TRBD2 (6 bases). The V gene lost 12 bases and the J gene lost 4 bases, with 11 bases spanning the gap. Germline V gene sequence: CDR1 KGHDR, CDR2 SFDVKD. CDR3 length: 12 amino acids. The CDR3 DNA reads TGTGCCTTGGAGGGACGCACCGGGGAGCTGTTTTTT. It codes for CALEGRTGELFF.

The sample holds a few counts of this clonotype. The rearrangement joins TRBV7-2 to TRBJ2-2; D is perhaps TRBD1 (5 bases). The CDR3 covers 15 residues. Trimming pared 5 bases from V and 6 bases from J, leaving 16 bases between. Germline CDR1 SGHTA, CDR2 FQGNSA. The CDR3 region is CASSPQWGLSGELFF. CDR3 nucleotide sequence: TGTGCCAGCAGCCCTCAGTGGGGCCTGTCCGGGGAGCTGTTTTTT.

The chain uses TRBV18 and TRBJ2-7; TRBD1 aligns across 9 bases. The germline V gene has CDR1 KGHSH and CDR2 LQKENI. V shed 6 bases, J shed 4 bases, and the junction held 7 bases outside the gene matches. The CDR3 totals 14 residues. The CDR3 DNA follows: TGTGCCAGCTCCACGGGACAGGGATGGTACGAGCAGTACTTC. Translated, it gives CASSTGQGWYEQYF.